This T cell receptor (beta chain) comes out of a study of tumor-infiltrating lymphocytes in localized non-small cell lung cancer. Study context: Resected tumor was paired with non-adjacent uninvolved lung from the same patient. Findings and caveats of the study: Available tissue quantity limited TCR sequencing to a patient subset. Recurrence-free survival showed no association with tumor T-cell fraction. Technical variation could not be separated from intratumor heterogeneity here.

TCRdb's table, derived via immunoSEQ multiplex PCR, lists solely in-frame clones and lacks some. The table has 11,000 to 15,000 clones, roughly 80% seen once. The CDR3 extends over 16 amino acids. CDR1 is MNHNY, CDR2 SVGAGI, per germline (reference sequence). V gave up 8 bases and J gave up 3 bases; unmatched junction bases: 14. The table lists this clone with a count of one. Its antigen is unknown. Sequences were obtained from lung tumor tissue. The source of this sequence is a human donor with non-small cell lung cancer. This rearrangement joins TRBV6-6 to TRBJ2-5; TRBD1 agrees at 8 bases. The DNA for the CDR3 is TGTGCCAGCGCGGGGACCTCAGGGGGCTGGGAAGAGACCCAGTACTTC. Its translation is CASAGTSGGWEETQYF.